Following are 16 T cell receptor beta chains from one sample sequenced in a study of blood T cell repertoires in COVID-19. Sequenced by immunoSEQ multiplex PCR; TCRdb stores in-frame clones only, minus some. The sample holds fewer than 110,000 clones, around 87% seen once. Input material: peripheral blood. These receptors all come from a woman aged 25 to 39 with acute or convalescent COVID-19.

The chain carries TRBV19 and TRBJ1-5, with D perhaps matching TRBD1 (6 bases). Germline CDR1 is LNHDA and CDR2 is SQIVND (reference sequence). The CDR3 is 15 amino acids. V was pared by 3 bases and J by 5 bases, with 14 bases between. Written as DNA, the CDR3 is TGTGCCAGTAGTATGATGGGGGGGGGCTATCAGCCCCAGCATTTT. It yields the protein CASSMMGGGYQPQHF. Drawing the rest from reference TRBV19 and TRBJ1-5, the complete variable domain is DGGITQSPKYLFRKEGQNVTLSCEQNLNHDAMYWYRQDPGQGLRLIYYSQIVNDFQKGDIAEGYSVSREKKESFPLTVTSAQKNPTAFYLCASSMMGGGYQPQHFGDGTRLSIL.

The chain links TRBV28 to TRBJ2-1, with D unresolved. V shed 3 bases and J shed 8 bases, with 14 bases lying between them. The CDR3 has 14 residues. Germline V gives CDR1 MDHEN, CDR2 SYDVKM. In nucleotides, the CDR3 is TGTGCCAGCAGTTTCAGGAATGGTATGGATGAGCAGTTCTTC. Translation: CASSFRNGMDEQFF. The complete variable domain, with remaining parts taken from reference TRBV28 and TRBJ2-1, reads DVKVTQSSRYLVKRTGEKVFLECVQDMDHENMFWYRQDPGLGLRLIYFSYDVKMKEKGDIPEGYSVSREKKERFSLILESASTNQTSMYLCASSFRNGMDEQFFGPGTRLTVL.

The gene calls are TRBV7-9 and TRBJ1-3; D remains unclear. V was shortened by 7 bases and J by 0 bases, with 13 bases between the two germline ends. CDR1 and CDR2 (germline): SEHNR, FQNEAQ (reference sequence). The CDR3 has 15 amino acids. CDR3 DNA sequence: TGTGCCAGCAACCCCGAAGGGAGCTCTGGAAACACCATATATTTT. Translating gives CASNPEGSSGNTIYF.

This clone was recorded once. Additional DNA sequences in this sample encode the identical CDR3. CDR3 amino acids: CATRGSSYNEQFF. DNA of the CDR3: TGTGCCACCCGGGGGAGCTCCTACAATGAGCAGTTCTTC. The rearrangement joins TRBV15 to TRBJ2-1, with D perhaps matching TRBD2 (6 bases). Germline V gene lookup returns CDR1 LNHNV and CDR2 YYDKDF (reference sequence). This CDR3 has 13 amino acids. V dropped 8 bases and J dropped 0 bases, with 8 bases sitting between them.

The chain is built from TRBV11-3 and TRBJ2-2; D is uncertain. The CDR3 has 15 amino acids. Germline CDR1 and CDR2: SGHNT and YENEEA. V lost 0 bases and J 1 base, leaving 6 bases between the germline ends. The CDR3 here is CASSLDMRNTGELFF. For the CDR3, the DNA is TGTGCCAGCAGCTTAGATATGAGGAACACCGGGGAGCTGTTTTTT.

The J gene is TRBJ1-5, the V gene TRBV4-1, with 9 bases lining up with TRBD1. The length of the CDR3 is 14 residues. Germline V gives CDR1 MGHRA, CDR2 YSYEKL. With 6 bases clipped from V and 7 bases from J, the junction kept 7 bases outside the gene matches. The CDR3 coding sequence is TGCGCCAGCAGGGAACAGGGGGCTAACCAGCCCCAGCATTTT. Protein: CASREQGANQPQHF.

The V call is TRBV7-8, the J call TRBJ1-5; D unclear. This CDR3 comprises 15 residues. Per the germline V gene, CDR1 is SGHVS and CDR2 is FQNEAQ. V gave up 2 bases and J gave up 0 bases, with 8 bases separating them. The CDR3: CASSLFGYSNQPQHF. For the CDR3, the DNA is TGTGCCAGCAGCTTATTCGGTTATAGCAATCAGCCCCAGCATTTT.

The V and J genes are TRBV27 and TRBJ2-2; TRBD1 aligns across 8 bases. The CDR3 runs to 15 residues. Germline assignment: CDR1 MNHEY and CDR2 SMNVEV (reference sequence). With V trimmed by 2 bases and J by 7 bases, 6 bases remained unmatched. CDR3 DNA: TGTGCCAGCAGTTTACGGGGGACAGGACGCGGGGAGCTGTTTTTT. Protein: CASSLRGTGRGELFF.

This chain links TRBV2 with TRBJ2-1, with a tentative D call TRBD2 (5 bases). The germline V gene encodes CDR1 SNHLY and CDR2 FYNNEI. Trimming took 6 bases from V and 5 from J, leaving 11 bases between them. This CDR3 is built from 13 residues. CDR3: CASRADGHNEQFF. The CDR3, as DNA: TGTGCCAGCAGAGCGGACGGCCACAATGAGCAGTTCTTC.

The J gene is TRBJ2-1, the V gene TRBV7-9; 14 nucleotides agree with TRBD2. The germline V gene encodes CDR1 SEHNR and CDR2 FQNEAQ (reference sequence). The CDR3 is 17 residues long. The J segment lost 5 bases and the V segment lost 7 bases, leaving 10 bases of the junction unmatched. CDR3 amino acids: CASTNLRLAGGNNEQFF. DNA for the CDR3: TGTGCCAGCACCAACCTCCGACTAGCGGGGGGGAACAATGAGCAGTTCTTC.

This clone was observed once. The chain links TRBV18 to TRBJ2-1; a weak D match, TRBD1 (6 bases). In germline, CDR1 is KGHSH, CDR2 LQKENI. This CDR3 is 15 amino acids long. V lost 2 bases and J lost 5, with 13 bases in between. The DNA of the CDR3 is TGTGCCAGCTCACCAGGGGGCGCCAGGAACAATGAGCAGTTCTTC. Residues: CASSPGGARNNEQFF.

The V call is TRBV27, the J call TRBJ2-5, with a tentative D call TRBD2 (7 bases). The CDR3 runs to 15 residues. The germline CDR1 and CDR2 sequences are MNHEY and SMNVEV (reference sequence). V was cut by 3 bases and J by 3 bases, with 14 bases left in between. CDR3 DNA: TGTGCCAGCAGTTTCGGGGGGCGCAGGGAAGAGACCCAGTACTTC. This gives the protein CASSFGGRREETQYF.

The chain combines TRBV4-1 with TRBJ1-2, with D possibly being TRBD1 (5 bases). CDR3 length equals 15 residues. The ends were cut back, 5 bases at V and 1 base at J, with 14 bases in the middle. Germline V lookup: CDR1 MGHRA, CDR2 YSYEKL. Here the CDR3 DNA reads TGCGCCAGCAGCGGAACAGGAACAGGTAACTATGGCTACACCTTC. This codes for CASSGTGTGNYGYTF.

This sequence joins TRBV5-1 and TRBJ1-6; TRBD1 matches 11 bases. The trim removed 4 bases at V and 8 bases at J, leaving 2 bases unmatched. Germline V gives CDR1 SGHRS, CDR2 YFSETQ. The CDR3 consists of 14 residues. The DNA for the CDR3 is TGCGCCAGCAGCCCGGGACAGGGGGATTCACCCCTCCACTTT. Amino acids: CASSPGQGDSPLHF.

This chain links TRBV14 with TRBJ1-1, with D possibly TRBD1 on 6 matching bases. Germline V CDR1 and CDR2: SGHDN, FVKESK. The CDR3 runs 15 residues. V lost 4 bases to trimming and J lost 0 bases, with 12 bases between them. CDR3: CASSRGQFMNTEAFF. CDR3 bases: TGTGCCAGCAGCCGAGGACAGTTCATGAACACTGAAGCTTTCTTT.

This rearrangement joins TRBV11-1 to TRBJ2-3, with 7 bases matching TRBD1. The length of the CDR3 is 15 residues. Looked up from germline, CDR1 is SGHAT and CDR2 is FQDESV (reference sequence). V lost 1 base, J lost 0 bases, and 1 base stayed unmatched. The CDR3: CASSLEGASTDTQYF. The CDR3 bases are TGTGCCAGCAGCTTAGAGGGGGCCAGCACAGATACGCAGTATTTT.